Listed here is a single T cell receptor beta chain. This clonotype is described as medium-sized (0.01 to 0.1%). Its antigen target is currently unknown. Per-base qualities were not stored, and no clone one base away is much larger. These data originate in a study of patients with pleural tuberculosis (dated by TCRdb to about 2014). TCRdb names Illumina Genome Analyzer IIx as the instrument used. The public reads were quality trimmed at Q25 with fastp and then assembled into clones with MiXCR by TCRdb, keeping productive beta chains. Rows with a matching CDR3 protein are joined into one entry that keeps the most common DNA and genes. The sample contains 25,000 to 35,000 distinct CDR3 sequences, 15% to 20% of them found a single time. The ten largest clones add up to around 3.2% of the sample. Trimming leaves V shorter by 7 bases and J shorter by 3 bases, with the junction holding 5 bases beyond the gene matches. The CDR3 runs 14 amino acids, cysteine and phenylalanine included. Of all the DNA, just the CDR3 is kept, 42 bases in frame from base 1. CDR1 is given as MNHEY and CDR2 as SMNVEV, both from the germline V gene (reference sequence).

The V gene is TRBV27 and the J gene is TRBJ2-7, with 11 central nucleotides matching TRBD2. The sequence was collected from a human donor with pleural tuberculosis. Material: peripheral blood. The CDR3 reads as follows: CASKGLAGGYEQYF. The nucleotide sequence reads TGTGCCAGCAAAGGTCTAGCGGGAGGCTACGAGCAGTACTTC.